This entry lists 28 T cell receptor beta chains sequenced from one sample in a study of T-cell memory formation after mild COVID-19. A single record per CDR3 protein comes from TCRdb applying MiXCR to the 5' RACE reads. This sample yields roughly 610,000 distinct CDR3 sequences, of which 17% are seen a single time; around 7.8% belongs to the top ten. Sequenced sample: PBMCs or a T cell subset sorted from them (not recorded which). The receptors originated from an adult woman who had mild COVID-19 (a few samples of this study predate the infection). Cell type and time point are not known.

The chain employs TRBV5-1 and TRBJ2-1; no reliable D call. The CDR3 contains 17 residues. Germline CDR1 reads SGHRS; CDR2 reads YFSETQ. V was pared by 0 bases and J by 4 bases, with 17 bases between. CDR3 residues: CASSLGVLRTEYNEQFF. The CDR3 DNA sequence: TGCGCCAGCAGCTTGGGGGTTCTTAGGACCGAGTACAATGAGCAGTTCTTC. The full variable domain, with the rest looked up from reference TRBV5-1 and TRBJ2-1, is KAGVTQTPRYLIKTRGQQVTLSCSPISGHRSVSWYQQTPGQGLQFLFEYFSETQRNKGNFPGRFSGRQFSNSRSEMNVSTLELGDSALYLCASSLGVLRTEYNEQFFGPGTRLTVL.

This clonotype was recorded a few times. The chain combines TRBV5-1 with TRBJ2-7, with D perhaps TRBD1 or TRBD2 (5 bases each). The V end was cut by 0 bases, the J end by 7 bases, with 14 bases between. CDR1 and CDR2 (germline): SGHRS, YFSETQ. The CDR3 sequence is 14 residues long. The CDR3: CASSLGGPIGEQYF. Here the CDR3 DNA reads TGCGCCAGCAGCTTGGGGGGACCTATCGGGGAGCAGTACTTC.

This clonotype was seen only a few times. The V and J genes are TRBV27 and TRBJ1-2; no definite D call. Germline V gene lookup returns CDR1 MNHEY and CDR2 SMNVEV (reference sequence). The CDR3 is 15 amino acids. V was clipped by 5 bases and J by 4 bases, with 17 bases between them. The CDR3 region has the DNA TGTGCCAGCAGTCTCCGGTCGGGAGCCTTCTATGGCTACACCTTC. This translates into CASSLRSGAFYGYTF.

In this sample, this clonotype turned up a few times. In DNA, the CDR3 is TGTGCCAGTAGTATCCGGGGGACACCCGGTTCCCTCCACTTT. Translating it yields CASSIRGTPGSLHF. The chain links TRBV19 to TRBJ1-6; the D gene is possibly TRBD1 (6 bases). Per the germline V gene, CDR1 is LNHDA and CDR2 is SQIVND (reference sequence). The CDR3 extends over 14 amino acids. V was pared by 3 bases and J by 14 bases, with 17 bases between. Looking up the rest from reference TRBV19 and TRBJ1-6 gives the full variable domain: DGGITQSPKYLFRKEGQNVTLSCEQNLNHDAMYWYRQDPGQGLRLIYYSQIVNDFQKGDIAEGYSVSREKKESFPLTVTSAQKNPTAFYLCASSIRGTPGSLHFGNGTRLTVT.

This clonotype was detected a few times. The rearrangement joins TRBV20-1 to TRBJ1-5; D not certain. The CDR3 contains 13 residues. V lost 0 bases and J 8 bases, leaving 11 bases between the germline ends. Germline V gives CDR1 DFQATT, CDR2 SNEGSKA (reference sequence). CDR3 nucleotide sequence: TGCAGTGCTAGAGATCATTTGTCGAAGCCCCAGCATTTT. This encodes CSARDHLSKPQHF.

Only a few counts were recorded for this clonotype. The V and J genes are TRBV20-1 and TRBJ2-3, with D maybe TRBD1 (6 bases). The CDR3 sequence is 15 residues long. Between the trimmed V and J ends, which lost 2 bases and 6 bases, there was a span of 18 bases. In germline, CDR1 is DFQATT, CDR2 SNEGSKA (reference sequence). The CDR3 sequence: CSARHPGLQGDTQYF. The CDR3 DNA sequence: TGCAGTGCTAGACACCCGGGCCTCCAGGGGGATACGCAGTATTTT.

V and J are TRBV6-6 and TRBJ2-7, with D maybe TRBD2 (5 bases). The CDR3 is 14 amino acids. The V end lost 5 bases, the J end lost 0 bases, and 11 bases lay between the germline ends. Germline CDR1 reads MNHNY; CDR2 reads SVGAGI (reference sequence). This CDR3 is CASSDAGISYEQYF. The CDR3 DNA follows: TGTGCCAGCAGTGACGCGGGTATCTCCTACGAGCAGTACTTC.

The chain uses TRBV19 and TRBJ1-2, with D possibly TRBD1 on 6 matching bases. Between the trimmed V and J ends, which lost 10 bases and 5 bases, there was a span of 17 bases. Germline V gene sequence: CDR1 LNHDA, CDR2 SQIVND (reference sequence). This CDR3 spans 13 amino acids. DNA for the CDR3: TGTGCCACCCAACCTACAGGGAATTATGGCTACACCTTC. Translating gives CATQPTGNYGYTF.

This clonotype was detected only a few times. The chain links TRBV27 to TRBJ2-7, with D uncertain. The CDR3 loop spans 15 amino acids. Between the trimmed V and J ends, which lost 3 bases and 2 bases, there was a span of 14 bases. Germline V gives CDR1 MNHEY, CDR2 SMNVEV (reference sequence). As DNA, the CDR3 is TGTGCCAGCAGTTTTGGTCCCGGACCGCCCTACGAGCAGTACTTC. Translation gives CASSFGPGPPYEQYF.

This clonotype has a handful of counts. This chain uses TRBV7-9 with TRBJ2-7; possible D gene TRBD1, 5 bases. From germline, CDR1 is SEHNR and CDR2 FQNEAQ (reference sequence). The V end lost 0 bases, the J end lost 5 bases, and 11 bases lay between the germline ends. The CDR3 contains 14 residues. CDR3 in amino acids: CASSLAPAGNEQYF. The CDR3 DNA reads TGTGCCAGCAGCTTAGCGCCGGCAGGGAACGAGCAGTACTTC.

V gene TRBV20-1 combines with J gene TRBJ2-7, with a weak D call TRBD2 (5 bases). This CDR3 has 11 residues. CDR1 DFQATT and CDR2 SNEGSKA come from the germline V gene (reference sequence). CDR3 sequence (DNA): TGCGCGGTGCCCCGGGGTTACGAGCAGTACTTC. Translating gives CAVPRGYEQYF.

The sample holds a few counts of this clonotype. V and J are TRBV3-1 and TRBJ2-7; D is uncertain. V was shortened by 2 bases and J by 0 bases, with 20 bases between the two germline ends. Per the germline V gene, CDR1 is LGHDT and CDR2 is YNNKEL (reference sequence). The CDR3 has 18 amino acids. The CDR3 region is CASSQLFGGVHFSYEQYF. CDR3 in DNA: TGTGCCAGCAGCCAACTGTTTGGTGGGGTCCACTTCTCCTACGAGCAGTACTTC.

The table lists this clonotype with a few counts. The chain is built from TRBV20-1 and TRBJ2-2; 7 positions match TRBD2. The CDR3 sequence is 15 residues long. Trimming removed 6 bases from V and 3 bases from J; junction bases left unmatched: 10. Germline CDR1 is DFQATT and CDR2 is SNEGSKA (reference sequence). CDR3 loop: CSAPLGGGYTGELFF. CDR3 nucleotide sequence: TGCAGTGCACCTTTGGGGGGGGGATACACCGGGGAGCTGTTTTTT.

This clonotype was picked up many times. The V call is TRBV9, the J call TRBJ2-5; 7 bases are a match to TRBD1. The CDR3 contains 14 residues. J gave up 5 bases and V 4 bases, and 8 bases lay outside the gene matches. Germline V lookup: CDR1 SGDLS, CDR2 YYNGEE. CDR3 sequence (DNA): TGTGCCAGCAGCCCCCGAGGGGGCTCGGAGACCCAGTACTTC. Amino acid sequence: CASSPRGGSETQYF.

The chain is built from TRBV19 and TRBJ2-1; the D gene could be TRBD1 or TRBD2 (7 bases each). Germline CDR1 LNHDA, CDR2 SQIVND (reference sequence). The length of the CDR3 is 15 residues. Trimming stripped 4 bases from V and 2 bases from J, with 12 bases between. The CDR3 DNA reads as TGTGCCAGTAGTACCAGGGGGGGTACCTACAATGAGCAGTTCTTC. This gives the protein CASSTRGGTYNEQFF.

This chain links TRBV6-1 with TRBJ2-7; D is unclear. The V gene lost 5 bases and the J gene lost 3 bases, with 11 bases spanning the gap. The CDR3 is 13 amino acids. Germline V lookup: CDR1 MNHNS, CDR2 SASEGT. This CDR3 reads CASSPQPNYEQYF. The DNA for the CDR3 is TGTGCCAGCAGTCCTCAGCCAAACTACGAGCAGTACTTC.

A few counts support this clonotype. V gene TRBV12-3 or TRBV12-4 combines with J gene TRBJ2-7; TRBD1 matches at 11 bases. The J segment lost 6 bases and the V segment lost 6 bases, leaving 7 bases of the junction unmatched. The CDR3 is made up of 14 amino acids. CDR3 loop: CASSPGTGGVEQYF. For the CDR3, the DNA is TGTGCCAGCAGCCCGGGGACAGGGGGGGTCGAGCAGTACTTC.

This clonotype was counted only a few times. This rearrangement joins TRBV7-8 to TRBJ2-2, with 7 bases matching TRBD2. The germline V gene encodes CDR1 SGHVS and CDR2 FQNEAQ. The CDR3 is 17 amino acids. The V segment lost 1 base and the J segment 4 bases; nucleotides outside the gene matches: 9. This CDR3 reads CASSLVIREEGTGELFF. CDR3 DNA: TGTGCCAGCAGCTTAGTAATCCGGGAGGAGGGCACCGGGGAGCTGTTTTTT. Based on the CDR3 plus reference TRBV7-8 and TRBJ2-2, the full variable domain is GAGVSQSPRYKVAKRGQDVALRCDPISGHVSLFWYQQALGQGPEFLTYFQNEAQLDKSGLPSDRFFAERPEGSVSTLKIQRTQQEDSAVYLCASSLVIREEGTGELFFGEGSRLTVL.

This clonotype was counted a few times. The rearrangement uses TRBV12-3 or TRBV12-4 and TRBJ2-5; D uncertain. This CDR3 contains 12 residues. V shed 2 bases and J shed 7 bases, with 8 bases lying between them. The CDR3 sequence is CASSLSGRTQYF. DNA of the CDR3: TGTGCCAGCAGTTTAAGTGGAAGGACCCAGTACTTC.

The V and J genes are TRBV20-1 and TRBJ1-1; the D is unclear. From germline, CDR1 is DFQATT and CDR2 SNEGSKA (reference sequence). V was shortened by 0 bases and J by 3 bases, with 11 bases between the two germline ends. The CDR3 length is 14 residues. The CDR3 DNA reads TGCAGTGCTAGAGATGCGGGGTGGCACACTGAAGCTTTCTTT. Its translation is CSARDAGWHTEAFF.

This clonotype was observed a few times. V is TRBV7-2 and J is TRBJ1-3, with a tentative D call TRBD1 (5 bases). This CDR3 is 22 amino acids long. Trimming took off 1 base at V and 2 bases at J, with 30 bases between the two ends. Germline-derived CDR1 and CDR2 are SGHTA and FQGNSA. Written as DNA, the CDR3 is TGTGCCAGCAGCTTAGTCCCTCTGGGGGGAGTCTCCTCCGTAGTCGCTGGAAACACCATATATTTT. This translates into CASSLVPLGGVSSVVAGNTIYF.

The chain is built from TRBV9 and TRBJ2-1; 7 nucleotides agree with TRBD2. Unmatched junction bases numbered 10, after V lost 3 bases and J lost 1 base. The CDR3 sequence is 17 residues long. Germline CDR1 reads SGDLS; CDR2 reads YYNGEE. In DNA, the CDR3 is TGTGCCAGCAGCGCCGTCTTTGGGGGGGATTCCTACAATGAGCAGTTCTTC. Its protein product is CASSAVFGGDSYNEQFF.

The chain carries TRBV5-1 and TRBJ2-5, with a weak D call TRBD1 (5 bases). The CDR3 has 15 amino acids. Trimming removed 0 bases at V and 1 base at J, with 10 bases between. Germline CDR1 reads SGHRS; CDR2 reads YFSETQ. The CDR3 DNA is TGCGCCAGCAGCTTGGCCGACAGAGCCCAAGAGACCCAGTACTTC. Translation: CASSLADRAQETQYF.

The chain recombines TRBV4-2 with TRBJ1-6; no definite D call. Germline-derived CDR1 and CDR2 are LGHNA and YNFKEQ. Trimming removed 1 base at V and 8 bases at J, with 9 bases between. The CDR3 is 14 residues long. The CDR3: CASSQARPYSPLHF. The CDR3 DNA follows: TGTGCCAGCAGCCAAGCCCGTCCTTATTCACCCCTCCACTTT.

The chain employs TRBV11-1 and TRBJ2-1; D may be TRBD1 (6 bases). Between the trimmed V and J ends, which lost 5 bases and 0 bases, there was a span of 32 bases. The CDR3 has 22 residues. Germline CDR1 and CDR2: SGHAT and FQDESV (reference sequence). The CDR3 DNA reads as TGTGCCAGCAGCCACCCTAAGGGTTCCCTGGGAACAGGGCGATTCTCCTACAATGAGCAGTTCTTC. Translation gives CASSHPKGSLGTGRFSYNEQFF.

The chain combines TRBV14 with TRBJ2-7; D not certain. V shed 0 bases and J shed 3 bases, with 24 bases lying between them. Germline assignment: CDR1 SGHDN and CDR2 FVKESK. The CDR3 sequence is 19 residues long. The CDR3 loop reads CASSQDIIYGETRGYEQYF. The CDR3 DNA follows: TGTGCCAGCAGCCAAGATATCATTTACGGCGAGACAAGAGGCTACGAGCAGTACTTC.

The CDR3 sequence: CASSPPRDVPREQYF. DNA of the CDR3: TGTGCCAGCTCACCACCACGGGACGTCCCTCGGGAGCAGTACTTC. The chain uses TRBV18 and TRBJ2-7; TRBD1 or TRBD2 may be the D gene (5 bases each). Trimming removed 0 bases from V and 7 bases from J, with 16 bases in between. CDR1 is KGHSH, CDR2 LQKENI, per germline. The CDR3 contains 15 residues.

This clonotype has only a few counts. V gene TRBV27 combines with J gene TRBJ2-6, with TRBD2 as a possible D gene (5 bases). The V gene lost 8 bases and the J gene lost 4 bases, with 15 bases spanning the gap. Germline V gene data show CDR1 as MNHEY and CDR2 as SMNVEV (reference sequence). The CDR3 extends over 15 amino acids. CDR3: CASSLEVSGANVLTF. In DNA form, the CDR3 reads TGTGCCAGCTCCCTGGAGGTATCCGGGGCCAACGTCCTGACTTTC.